This entry concerns a single TCR beta chain. Its cognate antigen is unknown. Enrollment shut out patients with autoimmune disease history or systemic immunosuppression. This entry comes from a study of OX40 agonist ivuxolimab in advanced cancers. The study, taken as a whole, reports: Some of the nonresponding patients also showed low levels of normalized T-cell clonal expansion.

Per the germline V gene, CDR1 is SGHVS and CDR2 is FQNEAQ. The CDR3 is 12 amino acids. Trimming removed 2 bases from V and 0 bases from J, with 2 bases in between. Libraries were prepared by immunoSEQ multiplex PCR; TCRdb keeps only in-frame clonotypes and omits some of them. Here the sample spans under 60,000 clones, roughly 94% being singletons. This TCR came from an adult with an advanced solid tumor such as melanoma, head and neck, liver or kidney cancer. The material sequenced was CD4+ or CD8+ T cells sorted from blood, taken in a trial of the OX40 agonist ivuxolimab. This chain uses TRBV7-8 with TRBJ2-7, with D unresolved. CDR3 DNA sequence: TGTGCCAGCAGCTTAAGCTCCTACGAGCAGTACTTC. Amino acid sequence: CASSLSSYEQYF.